Shown below are 25 T cell receptor beta chains from a single sample sequenced in a study of shared clonotypes between healthy human individuals. Clones were sequenced by immunoSEQ multiplex PCR, and TCRdb holds only the in-frame ones, with some missing. The sample yields approximately 2,300,000 clones, around 93% seen once. The specimen sequenced was naive CD4+ T cells from PBMCs. The subset was: CD45RA+ positively selected. These receptors were taken from a man aged 18 to 29 in good health. Some clones in this sample may be carry-over from other donors' samples.

The chain carries TRBV7-2 and TRBJ1-1; 9 bases align to TRBD1. CDR1 and CDR2 (germline): SGHTA, FQGNSA. This CDR3 is 15 amino acids long. The V gene end was trimmed by 2 bases and the J gene end by 7 bases; junction bases not matched to a gene: 8. The CDR3 protein is CASSLRGQGAFEAFF. CDR3 coding DNA: TGTGCCAGCAGCTTAAGGGGACAGGGAGCTTTTGAAGCTTTCTTT. Supplemented by reference TRBV7-2 and TRBJ1-1, the full variable domain reads GAGVSQSPSNKVTEKGKDVELRCDPISGHTALYWYRQSLGQGLEFLIYFQGNSAPDKSGLPSDRFSAERTGGSVSTLTIQRTQQEDSAVYLCASSLRGQGAFEAFFGQGTRLTVV.

Comments on this clone: An end of the junction differs from the germline gene, which may be a read error. The V gene is TRBV29-1, the J gene TRBJ2-5; 7 bases fit TRBD2. This CDR3 comprises 12 residues. From germline, CDR1 is SQVTM and CDR2 ANQGSEA. Here the CDR3 reads CSVEAGKETQYF. The CDR3 bases are TGCAGCGTAGAAGCGGGGAAAGAGACCCAGTACTTC.

J is TRBJ2-2 and V is TRBV4-1, with 7 bases aligning to TRBD1. CDR1 is MGHRA, CDR2 YSYEKL, per germline. Losses at the gene ends were 5 bases for V and 0 bases for J; bases not matched to a gene: 6. The CDR3 contains 16 residues. The CDR3 region is CASSRRDSPNTGELFF. DNA of the CDR3: TGCGCCAGCAGCAGACGGGACAGTCCGAACACCGGGGAGCTGTTTTTT.

The rearrangement joins TRBV28 to TRBJ1-1; unclear D gene. The CDR3 loop spans 12 amino acids. Germline-derived CDR1 and CDR2 are MDHEN and SYDVKM. V lost 3 bases and J 5 bases, leaving 7 bases between the germline ends. The DNA of the CDR3 is TGTGCCAGCAGTTTTTGGTTGACTGAAGCTTTCTTT. Translated, it gives CASSFWLTEAFF.

The chain has TRBV7-2 and TRBJ2-3; 7 bases are a match to TRBD2. Germline loops: CDR1 SGHTA, CDR2 FQGNSA. The junction had 14 bases not matched to a gene; V was cut back by 4 bases and J by 1 base. CDR3 length: 18 amino acids. The CDR3 region has the DNA TGTGCCAGCAGCTCCCGGGACCCAGCGGGAATAGGCACAGATACGCAGTATTTT. It specifies CASSSRDPAGIGTDTQYF.

The V call is TRBV19, the J call TRBJ2-4, with D perhaps matching TRBD2 (5 bases). The ends were cut back, 1 base at V and 5 bases at J, with 21 bases in the middle. Germline V CDR1 and CDR2: LNHDA, SQIVND (reference sequence). This CDR3 has 18 amino acids. CDR3 in amino acids: CASSIGVIGEVEENIQYF. In nucleotides, the CDR3 is TGTGCCAGTAGTATAGGGGTAATCGGGGAAGTGGAAGAAAACATTCAGTACTTC.

The V and J genes are TRBV7-6 and TRBJ1-3; D remains unclear. V lost 1 base, J lost 2 bases, and 3 bases lay in between. CDR1 and CDR2 from the germline V gene are SGHVS and FNYEAQ. The CDR3 length is 13 residues. CDR3 region: CASSLGAGNTIYF. The CDR3 nucleotides are TGTGCCAGCAGCTTAGGAGCTGGAAACACCATATATTTT.

The chain links TRBV28 to TRBJ2-1; TRBD2 aligns across 11 bases. V trimming: 6 bases; J trimming: 4 bases; junction bases outside the gene matches: 5. This CDR3 comprises 15 residues. Per germline, CDR1 MDHEN and CDR2 SYDVKM. Written as DNA, the CDR3 is TGTGCCAGCAGGCCGGGACTAGCGGCGTACAATGAGCAGTTCTTC. It translates to CASRPGLAAYNEQFF.

This chain connects TRBV5-1 to TRBJ1-1; 10 positions match TRBD1. The CDR3 extends over 13 amino acids. The V segment lost 4 bases and the J segment 10 bases; nucleotides outside the gene matches: 7. CDR1 and CDR2 (germline): SGHRS, YFSETQ. In DNA form, the CDR3 reads TGCGCCAGCAGCCTGGGACAGGGGATTGGAGCTTTCTTT. Its protein product is CASSLGQGIGAFF.

Notes on this clone: One junction end does not reproduce the germline sequence, and a read error may be involved. This chain uses TRBV5-1 with TRBJ2-2; 9 nucleotides agree with TRBD1. The CDR3 is 15 amino acids. Germline V lookup: CDR1 SGHRS, CDR2 YFSETQ. CDR3 bases: TGCGCCAGCAACTTGGGACAGGGAAACACCGGGGAGCTGTTTTTT. This gives the protein CASNLGQGNTGELFF.

The genes are TRBV27 and TRBJ2-7; TRBD1 aligns across 8 bases. The CDR3 totals 15 residues. CDR1 is MNHEY and CDR2 is SMNVEV in the germline V gene (reference sequence). The J segment lost 3 bases and the V segment lost 6 bases, leaving 10 bases of the junction unmatched. CDR3 bases: TGTGCCAGCAGGGACCAGAGAGGACAGGGCTACGAGCAGTACTTC. Its protein is CASRDQRGQGYEQYF.

The V gene is TRBV5-5, the J gene TRBJ2-5, with D unclear. The V end lost 1 base, the J end lost 4 bases, and 11 bases lay between the germline ends. Germline CDR1 SGHKS, CDR2 YYEKEE (reference sequence). There are 14 residues in the CDR3. CDR3 amino acids: CASSLNSLGETQYF. The CDR3 nucleotides read TGTGCCAGCAGCTTGAACTCTTTAGGAGAGACCCAGTACTTC.

This clone was seen only a few times. The chain employs TRBV5-8 and TRBJ1-4; 9 bases line up with TRBD1. With 4 bases clipped from V and 5 bases from J, the junction kept 3 bases outside the gene matches. The CDR3 is made up of 14 amino acids. The germline CDR1 and CDR2 sequences are SGHTS and YDEGEE. The CDR3 sequence is CASSQTGGNEKLFF. Written as DNA, the CDR3 is TGTGCCAGCAGCCAGACAGGGGGGAATGAAAAACTGTTTTTT.

V and J are TRBV28 and TRBJ1-6; perhaps TRBD1 as D (6 bases). Germline V lookup: CDR1 MDHEN, CDR2 SYDVKM. The CDR3 extends over 15 amino acids. Trimming took off 7 bases at V and 13 bases at J, with 23 bases between the two ends. CDR3 sequence reads: CASTLRGGRSGPLHF. Written as DNA, the CDR3 is TGTGCCAGCACCCTCCGGGGGGGCCGTTCAGGTCCCCTCCACTTT.

Notes on this clone: Different DNA sequences within this sample yield the same CDR3. V is TRBV7-2 and J is TRBJ2-7; 9 bases are shared with TRBD1. The CDR3 has 15 amino acids. Germline V gene sequence: CDR1 SGHTA, CDR2 FQGNSA. The V and J ends lost 5 bases and 2 bases, in that order; junction bases with no gene match: 7. CDR3 sequence: CASSLGGQGPYEQYF. CDR3 nucleotides: TGTGCCAGCAGCCTAGGAGGACAGGGGCCCTACGAGCAGTACTTC.

V and J are TRBV7-8 and TRBJ2-5; 8 nucleotides match TRBD2. Germline V gene lookup returns CDR1 SGHVS and CDR2 FQNEAQ. The CDR3 sequence is 15 residues long. V was pared by 2 bases and J by 1 base, with 3 bases of the junction left unmatched. CDR3 nucleotides: TGTGCCAGCAGCTTAAGAGCGGGGGCCCAAGAGACCCAGTACTTC. This translates into CASSLRAGAQETQYF.

The CDR3 loop is CASSRGGTGEDTQYF. CDR3 DNA: TGCGCCAGCAGCCGCGGCGGAACGGGAGAAGATACGCAGTATTTT. The chain recombines TRBV5-1 with TRBJ2-3; possible D gene TRBD2, 6 bases. CDR1 is SGHRS, CDR2 YFSETQ, per germline. Trimming took off 4 bases at V and 5 bases at J, with 17 bases between the two ends. This CDR3 region has 15 residues.

The chain is built from TRBV7-9 and TRBJ1-1; 8 nucleotides line up with TRBD1. The CDR3 loop spans 15 amino acids. V shed 2 bases, J shed 0 bases, and the junction held 2 bases outside the gene matches. The V gene's germline CDR1 is SEHNR and CDR2 FQNEAQ (reference sequence). The CDR3, as DNA: TGTGCCAGCAGCTTACGGACAGGGATGAACACTGAAGCTTTCTTT. Encoded protein: CASSLRTGMNTEAFF.

The chain couples TRBV29-1 to TRBJ1-1; D is unresolved. This CDR3 is built from 11 residues. Trimming pared 3 bases from V and 4 bases from J, leaving 6 bases between. Germline V gives CDR1 SQVTM, CDR2 ANQGSEA. CDR3: CSVDSGTEAFF. For the CDR3, the DNA is TGCAGCGTTGATTCGGGCACTGAAGCTTTCTTT. Filled out from reference TRBV29-1 and TRBJ1-1, the complete variable domain reads SAVISQKPSRDICQRGTSLTIQCQVDSQVTMMFWYRQQPGQSLTLIATANQGSEATYESGFVIDKFPISRPNLTFSTLTVSNMSPEDSSIYLCSVDSGTEAFFGQGTRLTVV.

The CDR3 nucleotides are TGTGCCAGCAGCTTAAGCGGGTTAGCACGCCCCAATGAGCAGTTCTTC. This translates into CASSLSGLARPNEQFF. The rearrangement links TRBV7-3 to TRBJ2-1, with a possible D match to TRBD2 (5 bases). The length of the CDR3 is 16 residues. Germline CDR1 SGHTA, CDR2 FQGTGA. The V and J ends lost 1 base and 6 bases respectively, with 16 bases between them.

Of note for this clone: The sample holds other DNA sequences that translate to the same CDR3. The V call is TRBV10-3, the J call TRBJ1-4; maybe TRBD1 (5 bases). Per germline, CDR1 ENHRY and CDR2 SYGVKD. The CDR3 has 13 amino acids. The V end was cut by 8 bases, the J end by 4 bases, with 11 bases between. The DNA for the CDR3 is TGTGCCATCTCCGGGCAGGGTAATGAAAAACTGTTTTTT. Translated: CAISGQGNEKLFF.

The chain combines TRBV11-3 with TRBJ2-2; possibly TRBD1 or TRBD2 for D (7 bases each). Germline CDR1 reads SGHNT; CDR2 reads YENEEA. Trimming removed 4 bases from V and 5 bases from J, with 11 bases in between. The CDR3 has 14 amino acids. As DNA, the CDR3 is TGTGCCAGCAGCTCCAGGGGGGGAACCGGGGAGCTGTTTTTT. It codes for CASSSRGGTGELFF.

V is TRBV6-5 and J is TRBJ2-1; TRBD2 matches 7 bases. Germline-derived CDR1 and CDR2 are MNHEY and SVGAGI. This CDR3 is 14 amino acids long. V dropped 8 bases and J dropped 1; count of bases not matched to a gene: 5. In nucleotides, the CDR3 is TGTGCCAGCTACAGCGGGAATTCCTACAATGAGCAGTTCTTC. Protein product: CASYSGNSYNEQFF.

V gene TRBV6-5 combines with J gene TRBJ1-6; TRBD1 might be the D (5 bases). V shed 5 bases and J shed 8 bases, with 10 bases lying between them. This CDR3 is 13 amino acids long. In germline, CDR1 is MNHEY, CDR2 SVGAGI. DNA of the CDR3: TGTGCCAGCAGTCCCCCAGGGTATTCACCCCTCCACTTT. This translates into CASSPPGYSPLHF.

The chain couples TRBV5-4 to TRBJ2-2, with a possible D match to TRBD2 (6 bases). This CDR3 is 16 amino acids long. V shed 0 bases and J shed 4 bases, with 13 bases lying between them. Per the germline V gene, CDR1 is SGHNT and CDR2 is YYREEE (reference sequence). In DNA form, the CDR3 reads TGTGCCAGCAGCTTGGCCCAGCGGAGGGGCACCGGGGAGCTGTTTTTT. Its protein is CASSLAQRRGTGELFF.